The present TCR beta chain was sequenced within a study of shared clonotypes between healthy human individuals. Study information: CD4 naive cells filled three plates per donor, CD4 memory three, CD8 naive two and CD8 memory one. Findings of the study overall: Of the naive CD4 clonotypes, around 5% were shared across a handful of donors. Relative to their counterparts shared across all four donors, non-shared clonotypes exhibited diminished generation probabilities.

The J segment lost 6 bases and the V segment lost 6 bases, leaving 4 bases of the junction unmatched. Germline assignment: CDR1 MDHEN and CDR2 SYDVKM. This CDR3 contains 13 residues. Comment on this clone: The antigen is unknown.

The data were produced by immunoSEQ multiplex PCR, yet TCRdb's version contains in-frame clones alone and is incomplete. The sample contains fewer than 400,000 clones, around 74% of which appear only once. This receptor was identified in a man aged 25-45 years in good health. This rearrangement joins TRBV28 to TRBJ2-2; TRBD2 matches at 7 bases. The specimen was memory CD4+ T cells sorted from blood. Regarding subset: CD45RA-negative fraction. CDR3 coding DNA: TGTGCCAGCAGGGCGGGAGCGGCCGGGGAGCTGTTTTTT. It translates to CASRAGAAGELFF.